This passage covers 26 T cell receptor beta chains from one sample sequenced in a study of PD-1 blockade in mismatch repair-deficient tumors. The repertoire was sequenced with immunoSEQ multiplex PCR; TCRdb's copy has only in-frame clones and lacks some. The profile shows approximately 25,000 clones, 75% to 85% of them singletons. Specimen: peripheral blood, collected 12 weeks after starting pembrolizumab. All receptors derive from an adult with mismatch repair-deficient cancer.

CDR3 amino acids: CSVESESYEQYF. DNA of the CDR3: TGCAGCGTTGAATCAGAATCCTACGAGCAGTACTTC. The chain is built from TRBV29-1 and TRBJ2-7; D not resolved. This CDR3 comprises 12 residues. Trimming removed 2 bases at V and 1 base at J, with 6 bases between. Per germline, CDR1 SQVTM and CDR2 ANQGSEA.

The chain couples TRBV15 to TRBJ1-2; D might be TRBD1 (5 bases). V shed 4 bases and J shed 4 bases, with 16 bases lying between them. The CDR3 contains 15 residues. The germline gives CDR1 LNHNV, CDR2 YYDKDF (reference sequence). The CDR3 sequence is CATSTSRTGSYGYTF. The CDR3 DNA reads TGTGCCACCAGCACATCAAGAACAGGTTCCTATGGCTACACCTTC.

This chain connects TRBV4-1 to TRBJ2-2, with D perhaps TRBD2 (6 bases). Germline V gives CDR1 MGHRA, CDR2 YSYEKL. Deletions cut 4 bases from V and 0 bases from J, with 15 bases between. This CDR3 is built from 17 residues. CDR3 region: CASSPVASASNTGELFF. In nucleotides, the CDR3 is TGCGCCAGCAGCCCCGTCGCTAGCGCTTCGAACACCGGGGAGCTGTTTTTT.

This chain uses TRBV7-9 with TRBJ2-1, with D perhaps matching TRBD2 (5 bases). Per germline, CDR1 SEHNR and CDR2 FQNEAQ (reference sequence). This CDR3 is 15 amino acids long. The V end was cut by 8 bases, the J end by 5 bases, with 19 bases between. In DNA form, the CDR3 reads TGTGCCAGCCGATTCACTCAGCCGGGAAACAATGAGCAGTTCTTC. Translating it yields CASRFTQPGNNEQFF.

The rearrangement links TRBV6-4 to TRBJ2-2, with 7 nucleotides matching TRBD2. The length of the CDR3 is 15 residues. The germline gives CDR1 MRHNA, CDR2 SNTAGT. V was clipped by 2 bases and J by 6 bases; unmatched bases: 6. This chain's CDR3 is CASSDRAGESGELFF. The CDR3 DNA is TGTGCCAGCAGTGACAGGGCGGGAGAGTCCGGGGAGCTGTTTTTT.

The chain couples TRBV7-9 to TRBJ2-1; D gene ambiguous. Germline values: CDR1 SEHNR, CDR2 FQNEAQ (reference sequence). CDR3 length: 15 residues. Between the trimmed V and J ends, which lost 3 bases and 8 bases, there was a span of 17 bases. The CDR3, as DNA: TGTGCCAGCAGCTTCCCAAACAGTTTCGTGGATGAGCAGTTCTTC. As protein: CASSFPNSFVDEQFF. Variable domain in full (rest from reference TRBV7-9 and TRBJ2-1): DTGVSQNPRHKITKRGQNVTFRCDPISEHNRLYWYRQTLGQGPEFLTYFQNEAQLEKSRLLSDRFSAERPKGSFSTLEIQRTEQGDSAMYLCASSFPNSFVDEQFFGPGTRLTVL.

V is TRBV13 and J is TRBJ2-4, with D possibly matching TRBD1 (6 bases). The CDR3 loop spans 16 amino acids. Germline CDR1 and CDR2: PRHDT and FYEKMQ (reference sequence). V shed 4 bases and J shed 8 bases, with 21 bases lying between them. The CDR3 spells CASSWTGGSVGDIQYF. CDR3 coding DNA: TGTGCCAGCAGCTGGACTGGGGGCTCGGTGGGGGACATTCAGTACTTC. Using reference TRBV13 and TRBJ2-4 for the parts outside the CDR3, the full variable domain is AAGVIQSPRHLIKEKRETATLKCYPIPRHDTVYWYQQGPGQDPQFLISFYEKMQSDKGSIPDRFSAQQFSDYHSELNMSSLELGDSALYFCASSWTGGSVGDIQYFGAGTRLSVL.

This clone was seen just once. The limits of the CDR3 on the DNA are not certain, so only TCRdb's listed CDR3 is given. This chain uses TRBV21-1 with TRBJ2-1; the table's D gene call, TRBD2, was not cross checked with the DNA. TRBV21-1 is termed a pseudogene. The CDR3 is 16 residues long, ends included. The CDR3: CASSTSGLAGVNEQFF.

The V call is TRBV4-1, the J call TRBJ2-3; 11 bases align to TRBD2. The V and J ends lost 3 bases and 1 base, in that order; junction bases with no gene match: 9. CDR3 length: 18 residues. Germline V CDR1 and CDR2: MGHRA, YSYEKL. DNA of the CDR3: TGCGCCAGCAGCCATGGGGGTAGCGGGAGGGTGGGCACAGATACGCAGTATTTT. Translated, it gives CASSHGGSGRVGTDTQYF.

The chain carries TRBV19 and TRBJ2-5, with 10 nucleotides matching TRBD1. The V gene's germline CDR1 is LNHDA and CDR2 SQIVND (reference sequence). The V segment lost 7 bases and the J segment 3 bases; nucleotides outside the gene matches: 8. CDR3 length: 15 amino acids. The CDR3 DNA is TGTGCCAGTACTTCCCAAGGACAGGGGGAAGAGACCCAGTACTTC. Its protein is CASTSQGQGEETQYF.

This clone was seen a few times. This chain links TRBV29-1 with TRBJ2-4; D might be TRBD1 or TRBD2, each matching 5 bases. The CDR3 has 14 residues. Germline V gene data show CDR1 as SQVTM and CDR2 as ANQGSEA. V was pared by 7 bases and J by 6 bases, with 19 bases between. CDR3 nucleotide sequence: TGCAGCGCCTTTCCGGGACCGTCGGGAAACATTCAGTACTTC. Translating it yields CSAFPGPSGNIQYF.

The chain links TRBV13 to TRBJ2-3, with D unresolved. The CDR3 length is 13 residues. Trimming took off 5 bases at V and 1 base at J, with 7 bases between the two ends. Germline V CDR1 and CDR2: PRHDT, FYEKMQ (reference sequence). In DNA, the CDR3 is TGTGCCAGCAGCAAAATAGGCACAGATACGCAGTATTTT. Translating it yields CASSKIGTDTQYF.

CDR3 sequence (DNA): TGTGCCAGCAGCTTAGCGCAGGGTATGAACACTGAAGCTTTCTTT. The encoded protein is CASSLAQGMNTEAFF. The chain joins TRBV7-2 to TRBJ1-1; a possible D gene is TRBD1 (5 bases). The CDR3 contains 15 residues. Germline assignment: CDR1 SGHTA and CDR2 FQGNSA. V lost 0 bases, J lost 0 bases, and 8 bases lay in between.

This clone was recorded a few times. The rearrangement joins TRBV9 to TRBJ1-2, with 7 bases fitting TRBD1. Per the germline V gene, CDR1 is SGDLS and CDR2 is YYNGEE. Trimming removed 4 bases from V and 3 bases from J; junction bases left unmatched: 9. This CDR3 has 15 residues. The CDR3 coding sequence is TGTGCCAGCAGCCCTACCGACAGGGCGGACTATGGCTACACCTTC. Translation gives CASSPTDRADYGYTF. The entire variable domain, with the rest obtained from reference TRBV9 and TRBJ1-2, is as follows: DSGVTQTPKHLITATGQRVTLRCSPRSGDLSVYWYQQSLDQGLQFLIQYYNGEERAKGNILERFSAQQFPDLHSELNLSSLELGDSALYFCASSPTDRADYGYTFGSGTRLTVV.

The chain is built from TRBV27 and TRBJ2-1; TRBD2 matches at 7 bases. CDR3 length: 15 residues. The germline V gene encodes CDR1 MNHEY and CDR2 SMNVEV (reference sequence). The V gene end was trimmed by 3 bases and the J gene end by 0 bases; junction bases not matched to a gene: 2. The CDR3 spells CASSFGTNSYNEQFF. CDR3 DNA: TGTGCCAGCAGTTTTGGGACTAACTCCTACAATGAGCAGTTCTTC.

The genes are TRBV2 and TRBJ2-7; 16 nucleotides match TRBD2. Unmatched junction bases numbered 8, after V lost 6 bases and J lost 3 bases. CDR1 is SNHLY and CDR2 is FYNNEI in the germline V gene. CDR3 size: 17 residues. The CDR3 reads CASRGLAGGKKVYEQYF. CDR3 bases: TGTGCCAGCAGGGGACTAGCGGGAGGGAAAAAAGTCTACGAGCAGTACTTC.

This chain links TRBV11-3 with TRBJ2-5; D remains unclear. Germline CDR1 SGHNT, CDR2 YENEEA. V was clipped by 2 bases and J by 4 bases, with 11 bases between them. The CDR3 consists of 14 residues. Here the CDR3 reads CASSLSPYGETQYF. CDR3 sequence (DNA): TGTGCCAGCAGCTTATCCCCATACGGAGAGACCCAGTACTTC.

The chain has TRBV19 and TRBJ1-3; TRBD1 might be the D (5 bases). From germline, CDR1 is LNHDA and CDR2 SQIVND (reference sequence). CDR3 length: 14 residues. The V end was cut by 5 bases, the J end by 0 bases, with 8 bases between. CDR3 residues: CASSRGSSGNTIYF. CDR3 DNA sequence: TGTGCCAGTAGTCGGGGCTCCTCTGGAAACACCATATATTTT.

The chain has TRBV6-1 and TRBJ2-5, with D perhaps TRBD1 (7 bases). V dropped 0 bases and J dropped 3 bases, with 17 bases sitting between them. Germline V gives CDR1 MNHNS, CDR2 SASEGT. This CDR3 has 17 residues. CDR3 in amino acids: CASSEAVRGRGEETQYF. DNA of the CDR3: TGTGCCAGCAGTGAAGCTGTAAGGGGGCGGGGAGAAGAGACCCAGTACTTC.

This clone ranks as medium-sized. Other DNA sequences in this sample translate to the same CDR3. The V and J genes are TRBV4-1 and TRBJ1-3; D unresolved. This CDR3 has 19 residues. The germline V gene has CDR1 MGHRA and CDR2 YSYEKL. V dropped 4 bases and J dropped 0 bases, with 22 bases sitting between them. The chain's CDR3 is CASSLSRAGTIRSGNTIYF. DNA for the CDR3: TGCGCCAGCAGCCTATCGAGGGCAGGAACTATTCGCTCTGGAAACACCATATATTTT.

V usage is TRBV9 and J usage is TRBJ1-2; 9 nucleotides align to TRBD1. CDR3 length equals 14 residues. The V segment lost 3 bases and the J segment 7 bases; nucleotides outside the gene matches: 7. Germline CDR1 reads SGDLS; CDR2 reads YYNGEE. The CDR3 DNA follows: TGTGCCAGCAGCGCCTCTGGACAGGGGTCTGGCTACACCTTC. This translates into CASSASGQGSGYTF.

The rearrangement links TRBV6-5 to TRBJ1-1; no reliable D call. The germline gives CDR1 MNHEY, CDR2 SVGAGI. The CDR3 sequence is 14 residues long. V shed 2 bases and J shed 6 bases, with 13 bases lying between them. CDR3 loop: CASSYVDGRAEAFF. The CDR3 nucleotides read TGTGCCAGCAGTTACGTGGACGGGAGAGCTGAAGCTTTCTTT.

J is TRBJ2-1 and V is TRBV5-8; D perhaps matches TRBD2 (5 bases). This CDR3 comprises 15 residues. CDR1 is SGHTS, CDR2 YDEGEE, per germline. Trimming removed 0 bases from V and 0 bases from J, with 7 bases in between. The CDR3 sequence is CASSLEGSSYNEQFF. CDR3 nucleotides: TGTGCCAGCAGCTTGGAAGGGAGCTCCTACAATGAGCAGTTCTTC.

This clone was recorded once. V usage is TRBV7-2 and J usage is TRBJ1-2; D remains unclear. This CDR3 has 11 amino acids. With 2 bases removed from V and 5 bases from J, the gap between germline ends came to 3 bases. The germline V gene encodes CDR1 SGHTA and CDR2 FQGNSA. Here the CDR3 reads CASSLWYGYTF. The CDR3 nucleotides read TGTGCCAGCAGCTTATGGTATGGCTACACCTTC. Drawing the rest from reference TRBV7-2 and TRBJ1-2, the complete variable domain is GAGVSQSPSNKVTEKGKDVELRCDPISGHTALYWYRQSLGQGLEFLIYFQGNSAPDKSGLPSDRFSAERTGGSVSTLTIQRTQQEDSAVYLCASSLWYGYTFGSGTRLTVV.

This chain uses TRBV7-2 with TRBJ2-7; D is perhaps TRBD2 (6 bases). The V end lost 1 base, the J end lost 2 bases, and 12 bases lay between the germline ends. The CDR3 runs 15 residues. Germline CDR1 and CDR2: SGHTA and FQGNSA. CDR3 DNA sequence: TGTGCCAGCAGCTTAGGCTCTAGCGCAACCTACGAGCAGTACTTC. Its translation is CASSLGSSATYEQYF.

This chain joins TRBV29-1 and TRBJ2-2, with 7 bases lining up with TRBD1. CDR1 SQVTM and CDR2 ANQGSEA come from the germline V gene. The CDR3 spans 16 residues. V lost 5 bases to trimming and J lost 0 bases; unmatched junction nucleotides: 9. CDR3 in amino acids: CSVSSNRGSNTGELFF. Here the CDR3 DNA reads TGCAGCGTTTCGAGTAACAGGGGTTCGAACACCGGGGAGCTGTTTTTT.